The clone carrying this TCR beta chain appeared many times. The antigen is unknown. This entry comes from a study of regulatory T cells in long-lasting Graves disease. Broader study findings: Persistent-disease Graves' patients showed less TCR diversity than new cases.

Germline V gene sequence: CDR1 SNHLY, CDR2 FYNNEI. J lost 5 bases, V lost 6 bases, and 7 bases had no gene match. The CDR3 contains 15 residues. Time point denoted: newly diagnosed GD, antithyroid drugs for less than 3 months. With RNA extracted from PBMCs as input, the TCR library was made. For TCR beta, libraries came from iRepertoire HTBI primers and Arm-PCR of CDR3 regions. MiXCR, applied by TCRdb to the multiplex PCR reads, yields one record per CDR3 protein. The repertoire includes 360,000 or so distinct CDR3 sequences, around 15% of them detected once, and 20% to 25% sits in the top ten. A further study also used this sample, focusing on T cells in Graves' hyperthyroidism and ophthalmopathy. From that report: Hyperthyroidism was newly diagnosed in patients aged 18 to 65 (duration under 2 months).

This material consisted of peripheral blood mononuclear cells (PBMCs), taken at new diagnosis, from a patient treated with antithyroid drugs. The TCR originated in a woman aged 18-30 years with Graves disease. The chain employs TRBV2 and TRBJ2-5; TRBD1 matches 12 bases. The CDR3 spells CASRGQGASYETQYF. The CDR3 bases are TGTGCCAGCAGGGGACAGGGGGCCTCATACGAGACCCAGTACTTC.